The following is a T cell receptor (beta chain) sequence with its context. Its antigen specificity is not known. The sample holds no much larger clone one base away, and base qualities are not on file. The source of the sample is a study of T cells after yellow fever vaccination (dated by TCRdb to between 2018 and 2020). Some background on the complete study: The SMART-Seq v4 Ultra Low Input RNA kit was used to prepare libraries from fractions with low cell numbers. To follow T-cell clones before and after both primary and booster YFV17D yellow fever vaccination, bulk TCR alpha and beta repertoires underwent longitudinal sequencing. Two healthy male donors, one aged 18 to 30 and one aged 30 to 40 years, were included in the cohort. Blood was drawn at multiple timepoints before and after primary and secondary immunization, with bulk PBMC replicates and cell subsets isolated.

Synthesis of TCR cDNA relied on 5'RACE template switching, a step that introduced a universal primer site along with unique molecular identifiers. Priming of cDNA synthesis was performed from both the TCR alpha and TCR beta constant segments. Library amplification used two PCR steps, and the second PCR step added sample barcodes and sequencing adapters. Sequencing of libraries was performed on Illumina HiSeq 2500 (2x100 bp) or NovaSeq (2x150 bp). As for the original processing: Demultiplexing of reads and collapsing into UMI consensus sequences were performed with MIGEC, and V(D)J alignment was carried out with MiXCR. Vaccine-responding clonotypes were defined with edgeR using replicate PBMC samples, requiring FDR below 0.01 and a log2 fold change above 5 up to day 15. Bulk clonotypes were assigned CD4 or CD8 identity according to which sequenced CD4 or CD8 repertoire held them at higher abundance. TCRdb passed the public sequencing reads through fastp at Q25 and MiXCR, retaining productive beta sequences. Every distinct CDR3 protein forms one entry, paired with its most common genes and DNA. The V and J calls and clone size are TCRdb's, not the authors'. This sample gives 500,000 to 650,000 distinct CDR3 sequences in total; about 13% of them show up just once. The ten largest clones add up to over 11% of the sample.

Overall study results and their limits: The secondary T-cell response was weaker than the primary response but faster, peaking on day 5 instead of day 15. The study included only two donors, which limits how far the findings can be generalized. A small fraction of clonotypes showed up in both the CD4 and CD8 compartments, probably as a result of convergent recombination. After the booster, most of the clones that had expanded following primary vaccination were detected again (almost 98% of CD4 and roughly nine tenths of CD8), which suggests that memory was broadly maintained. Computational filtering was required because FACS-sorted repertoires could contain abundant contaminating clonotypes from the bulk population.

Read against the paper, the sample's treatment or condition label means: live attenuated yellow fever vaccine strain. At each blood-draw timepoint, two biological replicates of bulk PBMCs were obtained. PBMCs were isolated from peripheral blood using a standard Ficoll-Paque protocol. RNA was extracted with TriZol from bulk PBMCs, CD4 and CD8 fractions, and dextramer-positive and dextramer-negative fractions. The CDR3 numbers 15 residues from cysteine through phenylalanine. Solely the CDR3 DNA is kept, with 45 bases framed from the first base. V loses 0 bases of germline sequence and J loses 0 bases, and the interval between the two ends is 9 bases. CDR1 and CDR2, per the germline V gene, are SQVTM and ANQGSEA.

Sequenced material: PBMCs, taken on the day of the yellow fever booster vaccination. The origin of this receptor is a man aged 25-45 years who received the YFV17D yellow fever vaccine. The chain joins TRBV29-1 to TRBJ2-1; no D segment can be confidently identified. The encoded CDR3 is CSVEERGGSYNEQFF. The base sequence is TGCAGCGTTGAAGAGAGAGGTGGCTCCTACAATGAGCAGTTCTTC.